This TCR beta chain was observed in a study of T-cell reconstitution after alpha-beta-depleted transplantation in children. TCRbeta library preparation incorporated unique molecular identifiers. TCRdb ran MiXCR on the PCR reads and lists one entry per CDR3 protein. Of approximately 150,000 distinct CDR3 sequences listed, roughly 8.8% are singletons. This CDR3 comprises 12 residues. Losses at the gene ends were 2 bases for V and 14 bases for J; bases not matched to a gene: 7. Germline values: CDR1 KGHSH, CDR2 LQKENI. The V and J genes are TRBV18 and TRBJ1-1; 8 nucleotides agree with TRBD1. The sequencing here drew on PBMCs, mostly from graft donor cells, taken 180 days after TCRalphabeta/CD19-depleted stem cell transplant. The receptor comes from a female patient between 2 and 15 years old who had a stem cell transplant for congenital amegakaryocytic thrombocytopenia, so the T cells may come from the graft donor. The CDR3 protein is CASSPDRQGLFF. The CDR3 DNA sequence: TGTGCCAGCTCACCAGATCGACAGGGGCTCTTCTTT.